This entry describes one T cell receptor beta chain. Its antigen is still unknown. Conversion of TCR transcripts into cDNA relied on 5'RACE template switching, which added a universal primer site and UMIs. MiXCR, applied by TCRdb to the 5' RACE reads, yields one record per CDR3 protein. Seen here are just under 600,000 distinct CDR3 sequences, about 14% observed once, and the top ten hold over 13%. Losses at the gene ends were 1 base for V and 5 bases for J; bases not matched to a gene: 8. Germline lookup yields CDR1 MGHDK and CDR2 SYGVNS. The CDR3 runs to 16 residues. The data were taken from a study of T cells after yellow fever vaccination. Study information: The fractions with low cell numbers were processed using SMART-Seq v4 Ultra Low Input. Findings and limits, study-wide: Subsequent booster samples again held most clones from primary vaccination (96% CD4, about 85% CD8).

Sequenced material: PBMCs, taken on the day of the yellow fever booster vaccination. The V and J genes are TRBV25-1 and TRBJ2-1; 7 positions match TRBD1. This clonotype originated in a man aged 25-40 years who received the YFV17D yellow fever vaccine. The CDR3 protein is CASSEFRQGTNNEQFF. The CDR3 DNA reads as TGTGCCAGCAGTGAATTTCGACAGGGAACGAACAATGAGCAGTTCTTC.